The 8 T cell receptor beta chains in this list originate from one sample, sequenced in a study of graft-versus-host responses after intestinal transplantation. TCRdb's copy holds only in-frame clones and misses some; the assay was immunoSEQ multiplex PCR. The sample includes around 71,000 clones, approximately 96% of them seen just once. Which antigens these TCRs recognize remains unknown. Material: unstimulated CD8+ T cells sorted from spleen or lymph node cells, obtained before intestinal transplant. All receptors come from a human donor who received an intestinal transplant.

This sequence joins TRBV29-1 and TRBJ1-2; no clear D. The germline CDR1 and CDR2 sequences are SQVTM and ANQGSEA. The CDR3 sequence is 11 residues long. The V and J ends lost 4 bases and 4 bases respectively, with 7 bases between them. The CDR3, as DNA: TGCAGCGTTGTGTGGGGCTATGGCTACACCTTC. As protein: CSVVWGYGYTF.

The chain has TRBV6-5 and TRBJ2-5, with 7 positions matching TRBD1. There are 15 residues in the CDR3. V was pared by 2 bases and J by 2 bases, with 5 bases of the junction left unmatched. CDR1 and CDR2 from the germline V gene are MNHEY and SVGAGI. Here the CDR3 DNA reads TGTGCCAGCAGTTACCTGGGACAGCTACAAGAGACCCAGTACTTC. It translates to CASSYLGQLQETQYF.

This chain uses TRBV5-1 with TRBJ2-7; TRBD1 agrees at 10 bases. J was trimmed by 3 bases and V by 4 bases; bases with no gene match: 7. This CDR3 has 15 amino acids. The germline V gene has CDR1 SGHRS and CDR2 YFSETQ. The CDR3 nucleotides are TGCGCCAGCAGCCATCCCGGGACAGGGGTCTACGAGCAGTACTTC. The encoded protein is CASSHPGTGVYEQYF.

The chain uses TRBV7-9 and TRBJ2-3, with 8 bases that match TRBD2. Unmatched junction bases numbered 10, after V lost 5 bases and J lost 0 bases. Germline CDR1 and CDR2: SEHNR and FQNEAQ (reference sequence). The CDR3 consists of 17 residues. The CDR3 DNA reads TGTGCCAGCAGCCCTACTCTAGCGGGTCCTAGCACAGATACGCAGTATTTT. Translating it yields CASSPTLAGPSTDTQYF.

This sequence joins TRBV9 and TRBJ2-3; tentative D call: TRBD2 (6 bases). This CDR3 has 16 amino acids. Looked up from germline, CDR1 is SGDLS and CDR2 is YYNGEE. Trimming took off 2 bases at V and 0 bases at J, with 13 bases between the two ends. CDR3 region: CASSVIPGASTDTQYF. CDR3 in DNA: TGTGCCAGCAGCGTGATTCCGGGAGCTAGCACAGATACGCAGTATTTT.

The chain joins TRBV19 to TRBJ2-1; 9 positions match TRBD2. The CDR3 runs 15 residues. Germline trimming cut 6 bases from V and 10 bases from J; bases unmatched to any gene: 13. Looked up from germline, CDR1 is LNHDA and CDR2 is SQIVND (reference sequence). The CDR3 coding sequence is TGTGCCAGTAGCCACGGGACTAGCCCTTCGGGGGAGCAGTTCTTC. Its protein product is CASSHGTSPSGEQFF. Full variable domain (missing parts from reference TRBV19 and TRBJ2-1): DGGITQSPKYLFRKEGQNVTLSCEQNLNHDAMYWYRQDPGQGLRLIYYSQIVNDFQKGDIAEGYSVSREKKESFPLTVTSAQKNPTAFYLCASSHGTSPSGEQFFGPGTRLTVL.

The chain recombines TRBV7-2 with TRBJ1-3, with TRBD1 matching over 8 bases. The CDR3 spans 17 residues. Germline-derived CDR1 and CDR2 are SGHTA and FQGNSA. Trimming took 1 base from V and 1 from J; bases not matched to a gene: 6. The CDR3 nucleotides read TGTGCCAGCAGCTTAGAACCGCAGGGGGCGTCTGGAAACACCATATATTTT. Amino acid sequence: CASSLEPQGASGNTIYF.

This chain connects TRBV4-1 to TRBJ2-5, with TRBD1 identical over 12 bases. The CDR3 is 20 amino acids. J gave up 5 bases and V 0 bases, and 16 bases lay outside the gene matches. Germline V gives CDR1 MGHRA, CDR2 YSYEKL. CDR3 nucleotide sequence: TGCGCCAGCAGCCAAGATAGACCCGGGACAGGGGGCGCTTTAGGGGAGACCCAGTACTTC. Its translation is CASSQDRPGTGGALGETQYF.